These 32 T cell receptor beta chains were all obtained from the same sample, sequenced in a study of blood T cells in healthy people across ages. A second 7 to 11 cycle PCR used barcoded and J-beta primers. TCRdb recomputed calls from the 5' RACE reads with MiXCR, one row per CDR3 protein. The table shows a few hundred thousand distinct CDR3 sequences, with over 25% occurring only once. These sequences were also reported in another study, on T cells of mothers and their children.

Sequenced sample: blood. The source of these receptors is a boy younger than 10 in good health.

CDR3 DNA: TGCGCCAGCAGCGCAACCGGGGAGCTGTTTTTT. It is translated as CASSATGELFF. The chain has TRBV4-3 and TRBJ2-2; D call uncertain. V was shortened by 5 bases and J by 5 bases, with 3 bases between the two germline ends. CDR3 length: 11 residues. Germline V gives CDR1 LGHNA, CDR2 YSLEER.

This clonotype occurred many times. The V call is TRBV4-3, the J call TRBJ2-5; 8 nucleotides agree with TRBD2. V was pared by 0 bases and J by 7 bases, with 4 bases of the junction left unmatched. The germline CDR1 and CDR2 sequences are LGHNA and YSLEER. The CDR3 runs 14 residues. The CDR3 bases are TGCGCCAGCAGCCAAGAACCGGGAGGGGGGACCCAGTACTTC. Protein product: CASSQEPGGGTQYF.

The rearrangement joins TRBV20-1 to TRBJ2-5, with TRBD1 identical over 7 bases. Germline V lookup: CDR1 DFQATT, CDR2 SNEGSKA (reference sequence). CDR3 length: 14 residues. Trimming at V came to 4 bases and at J to 0 bases, leaving 5 bases not matched to a gene. Here the CDR3 reads CSATHRGHQETQYF. The CDR3 DNA reads as TGCAGTGCTACCCACAGGGGCCACCAAGAGACCCAGTACTTC.

There are a few counts of this clonotype. The genes are TRBV27 and TRBJ2-2; the match to TRBD2 covers 8 bases. Germline V gene lookup returns CDR1 MNHEY and CDR2 SMNVEV (reference sequence). This CDR3 is 16 amino acids long. With V trimmed by 8 bases and J by 3 bases, 11 bases remained unmatched. The CDR3 region is CASSHLGRAYTGELFF. DNA of the CDR3: TGTGCCAGCTCACATCTCGGGAGGGCGTACACCGGGGAGCTGTTTTTT.

This clonotype was counted between two and nine times. The CDR3 protein is CASSLSRITTQYF. The DNA for the CDR3 is TGTGCCAGCAGTTTAAGTCGGATTACTACGCAGTATTTT. V gene TRBV27 combines with J gene TRBJ2-3, with unresolved D. Per the germline V gene, CDR1 is MNHEY and CDR2 is SMNVEV (reference sequence). V was shortened by 2 bases and J by 8 bases, with 11 bases between the two germline ends. This CDR3 is 13 amino acids long.

This clonotype has just a few counts. The rearrangement uses TRBV10-3 and TRBJ2-5, with D tentatively TRBD2 (6 bases). V lost 5 bases to trimming and J lost 1 base, with 14 bases between them. The CDR3 is 15 amino acids. From germline, CDR1 is ENHRY and CDR2 SYGVKD. CDR3 bases: TGTGCCATCAGTCTAACCGGGACTCTCCAAGAGACCCAGTACTTC. Translation: CAISLTGTLQETQYF.

The CDR3 DNA reads as TGTGCCAGCAGCTCGCCCCCGGGGACAGACTACGAGCAGTACTTC. Its translation: CASSSPPGTDYEQYF. The chain uses TRBV5-4 and TRBJ2-7, with 7 bases matching TRBD1. Germline-derived CDR1 and CDR2 are SGHNT and YYREEE (reference sequence). The V segment lost 3 bases and the J segment 3 bases; nucleotides outside the gene matches: 9. The length of the CDR3 is 15 residues.

The chain combines TRBV7-9 with TRBJ2-7; 10 bases map to TRBD1. J lost 3 bases, V lost 6 bases, and 5 bases had no gene match. Germline lookup yields CDR1 SEHNR and CDR2 FQNEAQ (reference sequence). The CDR3 is made up of 14 amino acids. CDR3 sequence: CASSSGTGDYEQYF. In DNA, the CDR3 is TGTGCCAGCAGTTCTGGGACAGGGGACTACGAGCAGTACTTC.

The chain combines TRBV6-6 with TRBJ2-7; TRBD2 matches 12 bases. Per germline, CDR1 MNHNY and CDR2 SVGAGI (reference sequence). The V gene end was trimmed by 6 bases and the J gene end by 11 bases; junction bases not matched to a gene: 11. CDR3 length equals 14 residues. CDR3 sequence: CASSDLGLAGSEYF. The CDR3 DNA reads TGTGCCAGCAGCGACCTGGGACTAGCGGGCTCTGAGTACTTC.

V usage is TRBV4-3 and J usage is TRBJ2-4, with unresolved D. CDR3 size: 15 residues. Per the germline V gene, CDR1 is LGHNA and CDR2 is YSLEER. With 2 bases removed from V and 7 bases from J, the gap between germline ends came to 15 bases. The CDR3 reads CASSQSTGLWNIQYF. The CDR3 coding sequence is TGCGCCAGCAGCCAATCTACCGGGCTCTGGAACATTCAGTACTTC.

This clonotype was detected only a few times. V and J are TRBV12-3 or TRBV12-4 and TRBJ2-7; TRBD2 aligns across 15 bases. CDR3 size: 16 residues. V lost 8 bases to trimming and J lost 7 bases; unmatched junction nucleotides: 12. The DNA for the CDR3 is TGTGCCAGCCAGGGGCGCGGACTAGCGGGGGGGTTTGAGCAGTACTTC. Its translation: CASQGRGLAGGFEQYF.

The gene calls are TRBV30 and TRBJ1-4; D unresolved. The CDR3 sequence is 13 residues long. Trimming removed 3 bases from V and 8 bases from J, with 13 bases in between. Germline CDR1 is GTSNPN and CDR2 is SVGIG (reference sequence). CDR3 DNA sequence: TGTGCCTGGAGAGTAAGGGAAGGGGAAAAACTGTTTTTT. Translated, it gives CAWRVREGEKLFF.

This clonotype was observed a few times. This chain joins TRBV10-1 and TRBJ2-3; D is unclear. The CDR3 contains 12 residues. The V gene's germline CDR1 is WNHNN and CDR2 SYGVQD (reference sequence). The V and J ends lost 2 bases and 5 bases respectively, with 5 bases between them. CDR3 bases: TGCGCCAGCAGTGAGGGGGAAGATACGCAGTATTTT. It codes for CASSEGEDTQYF.

This clonotype turned up a few times. The V call is TRBV11-2, the J call TRBJ2-1, with 9 bases identical to TRBD1. CDR1 is SGHAT, CDR2 FQNNGV, per germline. The CDR3 loop spans 15 amino acids. Unmatched junction bases numbered 11, after V lost 7 bases and J lost 7 bases. This chain's CDR3 is CASTHRDRVENEQFF. The CDR3 bases are TGTGCCAGCACCCACCGGGACAGGGTGGAAAATGAGCAGTTCTTC.

In this sample, this clonotype turned up a few times. The chain combines TRBV10-3 with TRBJ2-5, with TRBD1 identical over 9 bases. The CDR3 is 14 residues long. Trimming at V came to 5 bases and at J to 5 bases, leaving 6 bases not matched to a gene. The germline V gene has CDR1 ENHRY and CDR2 SYGVKD. As DNA, the CDR3 is TGTGCCATCAGTCGGGACAGGGAGCGGGAGACCCAGTACTTC. Translation: CAISRDRERETQYF.

As concerns this clonotype: Germline and junction disagree at one end, which may indicate a read error. V gene TRBV7-9 combines with J gene TRBJ2-5, with a weak D call TRBD2 (5 bases). This CDR3 region has 14 residues. CDR1 and CDR2 from the germline V gene are SEHNR and FQNEAQ (reference sequence). CDR3: CTSSLQSGGETQYF. The CDR3, as DNA: TGTACCAGCAGCTTGCAGTCTGGAGGAGAGACCCAGTACTTC.

The rearrangement joins TRBV28 to TRBJ2-7; TRBD2 aligns across 8 bases. The CDR3 contains 15 residues. The V segment lost 8 bases and the J segment 6 bases; nucleotides outside the gene matches: 15. Looked up from germline, CDR1 is MDHEN and CDR2 is SYDVKM. CDR3 sequence (DNA): TGTGCCAGCGCGCCCCCGAGTAGCGGGATTCCCGAGCAGTACTTC. The encoded protein is CASAPPSSGIPEQYF.

V and J are TRBV20-1 and TRBJ2-5, with TRBD2 matching 10 bases. The DNA matches TRBJ2-1 better at its end, which makes the J call doubtful. Germline-derived CDR1 and CDR2 are DFQATT and SNEGSKA (reference sequence). The CDR3 length is 14 residues. The CDR3 protein is CSALKRGGPFEQFF. Here the CDR3 DNA reads TGCAGTGCCTTAAAGCGGGGGGGACCGTTTGAGCAGTTCTTC.

As regards this clonotype: One end of the junction is discordant with germline, which a read error may explain. V is TRBV7-2 and J is TRBJ2-2, with TRBD2 as a possible D gene (5 bases). The CDR3 extends over 16 amino acids. Germline CDR1 is SGHTA and CDR2 is FQGNSA. CDR3 in amino acids: CASSLYVQRHTGKLFF. Written as DNA, the CDR3 is TGTGCCAGCAGCTTATATGTACAGAGGCACACCGGGAAGCTGTTTTTT.

This rearrangement joins TRBV20-1 to TRBJ2-4; no reliable D call. The CDR3 covers 14 residues. With 5 bases removed from V and 8 bases from J, the gap between germline ends came to 19 bases. The germline V gene has CDR1 DFQATT and CDR2 SNEGSKA (reference sequence). The CDR3 DNA reads TGCAGTGCTCGTAGCCCGGACGGTTTAGACATTCAGTACTTC. Its protein is CSARSPDGLDIQYF.

The chain joins TRBV6-2 or TRBV6-3 to TRBJ2-7; 7 positions agree with TRBD1. The V and J ends lost 6 bases and 5 bases, in that order; junction bases with no gene match: 10. The CDR3 spans 14 residues. Germline lookup yields CDR1 MNHEY and CDR2 SVGEGT. For the CDR3, the DNA is TGTGCCAGCAGAGGACAGGTAATAAGCAACGAGCAGTACTTC. The encoded protein is CASRGQVISNEQYF.

This clonotype has more than one count but fewer than ten. The chain links TRBV20-1 to TRBJ2-1; 7 bases fit TRBD2. Germline CDR1 DFQATT, CDR2 SNEGSKA (reference sequence). The ends lost 0 bases at V and 2 bases at J; junction bases unmatched: 4. This CDR3 contains 15 residues. CDR3 residues: CSARDPAGAYNEQFF. Here the CDR3 DNA reads TGCAGTGCTAGAGATCCTGCGGGGGCCTACAATGAGCAGTTCTTC.

The DNA for the CDR3 is TGCGCCAGCAGCCAAGAAGCGGTGAGATATCAGCCCCAGCATTTT. The encoded protein is CASSQEAVRYQPQHF. This chain joins TRBV4-3 and TRBJ1-5; D not certain. The CDR3 is 15 residues long. Germline-derived CDR1 and CDR2 are LGHNA and YSLEER. V was shortened by 0 bases and J by 5 bases, with 11 bases between the two germline ends.

This clonotype was seen just once. No conserved phenylalanine or tryptophan is present at the end of the CDR3, so a read error is the likely explanation. The chain is built from TRBV27 and TRBJ1-1; D is unresolved. The CDR3 consists of 13 residues. V lost 3 bases to trimming and J lost 4 bases, with 9 bases between them. The germline CDR1 and CDR2 sequences are MNHEY and SMNVEV (reference sequence). This chain's CDR3 is CASSLIGPTEAFS. The CDR3 nucleotides read TGTGCCAGCAGTTTGATTGGGCCCACTGAAGCTTTCTCT.

The genes are TRBV3-1 and TRBJ1-2, with 9 bases lining up with TRBD1. In germline, CDR1 is LGHDT, CDR2 YNNKEL (reference sequence). This CDR3 contains 16 residues. J was trimmed by 4 bases and V by 0 bases; bases with no gene match: 6. The CDR3: CASSQESGTGSYGYTF. CDR3 DNA sequence: TGTGCCAGCAGCCAAGAAAGCGGGACAGGGAGCTATGGCTACACCTTC.

This chain joins TRBV5-1 and TRBJ2-5; 9 bases are a match to TRBD2. Losses at the gene ends were 4 bases for V and 2 bases for J; bases not matched to a gene: 6. This CDR3 region has 15 residues. CDR1 is SGHRS, CDR2 YFSETQ, per germline. The CDR3 DNA follows: TGCGCCAGCAGCGCCACTAGCGGGCCACAAGAGACCCAGTACTTC. Translated, it gives CASSATSGPQETQYF. The whole variable domain, filled in from reference TRBV5-1 and TRBJ2-5, reads KAGVTQTPRYLIKTRGQQVTLSCSPISGHRSVSWYQQTPGQGLQFLFEYFSETQRNKGNFPGRFSGRQFSNSRSEMNVSTLELGDSALYLCASSATSGPQETQYFGPGTRLLVL.

Judged by abundance, this clonotype is medium-sized (0.01 to 0.1%). The rearrangement links TRBV4-2 to TRBJ2-5, with D tentatively TRBD1 or TRBD2 (5 bases each). Per germline, CDR1 LGHNA and CDR2 YNFKEQ. Trimming took 1 base from V and 7 from J, leaving 16 bases between them. The CDR3 is 15 residues long. CDR3 loop: CASSQGNHNGGTQYF. CDR3 bases: TGTGCCAGCAGCCAAGGAAATCATAATGGGGGGACCCAGTACTTC.

This clonotype was recorded a few times. The rearrangement uses TRBV12-3 or TRBV12-4 and TRBJ2-1; weak D call: TRBD2 (6 bases). The CDR3 length is 14 residues. Trimming shortened V by 6 bases and J by 10 bases, and 19 bases separated the two germline ends. The CDR3 bases are TGTGCCAGCAGCACAAAGATCGGGGGTGGGGAGCAGTTCTTC. This gives the protein CASSTKIGGGEQFF.

This clonotype was counted only a few times. The J gene is TRBJ2-3, the V gene TRBV10-3; 8 bases map to TRBD2. The germline V gene has CDR1 ENHRY and CDR2 SYGVKD. Germline trimming cut 8 bases from V and 3 bases from J; bases unmatched to any gene: 13. The CDR3 totals 16 residues. The CDR3 sequence: CAISGGGSGITDTQYF. In DNA form, the CDR3 reads TGTGCCATCTCGGGCGGGGGGTCCGGGATAACAGATACGCAGTATTTT.

This clonotype was seen more than once but under ten times. V is TRBV5-1 and J is TRBJ2-2; tentative D call: TRBD2 (6 bases). CDR3 length: 15 amino acids. Trimming took 2 bases from V and 5 from J, leaving 13 bases between them. The germline CDR1 and CDR2 sequences are SGHRS and YFSETQ. Written as DNA, the CDR3 is TGCGCCAGCAGCTTATTCTGGGGAGGTACCGGGGAGCTGTTTTTT. Translating it yields CASSLFWGGTGELFF.

The gene calls are TRBV24-1 and TRBJ1-5, with D maybe TRBD1 (6 bases). V was trimmed by 5 bases and J by 2 bases, leaving 15 bases between them. The CDR3 has 16 residues. In germline, CDR1 is KGHDR, CDR2 SFDVKD. The CDR3 bases are TGTGCCACCAGTGTTGAGGGGGGGCTAGGCAATCAGCCCCAGCATTTT. Translated: CATSVEGGLGNQPQHF.

V and J are TRBV12-3 or TRBV12-4 and TRBJ1-1; TRBD1 might be the D (5 bases). V was pared by 2 bases and J by 4 bases, with 11 bases between. The CDR3 loop spans 14 amino acids. CDR3 nucleotide sequence: TGTGCCAGCAGTTTAAGCTGGGGGAGCACTGAAGCTTTCTTT. It is translated as CASSLSWGSTEAFF.